This TCR beta chain was recorded in a study of OX40 agonist ivuxolimab in advanced cancers. About the study: Partial responses were achieved by three patients, one with hepatocellular carcinoma and two with cutaneous melanoma.

Germline V gives CDR1 SEHNR, CDR2 FQNEAQ (reference sequence). Trimming took 1 base from V and 3 from J, leaving 7 bases between them. This CDR3 is 14 amino acids long. Findings of the study overall: Averaged across samples, CD8+ T cells carried more expanded clones than CD4+ did.

In regard to this clone: Its antigen is still unknown.

Generated by immunoSEQ multiplex PCR, the TCRdb table keeps only in-frame clones and is missing some. The data contain tens of thousands of clones, approximately 94% of them singletons. The sequence was obtained from an adult with an advanced solid tumor such as melanoma, head and neck, liver or kidney cancer. Sample: CD4+ or CD8+ T cells sorted from blood, taken in a trial of the OX40 agonist ivuxolimab. The chain links TRBV7-9 to TRBJ1-5; D remains ambiguous. In nucleotides, the CDR3 is TGTGCCAGCAGCTTAGACGCGTACAATCAGCCCCAGCATTTT. This translates into CASSLDAYNQPQHF.